This section outlines one TCR beta chain sequence together with its context. No cognate antigen has been identified for it. No clone much larger than this one lies a single base away; base qualities are absent. Libraries were constructed by the immunoSEQ multiplex PCR assay. In the source study's methods: To diagnose cytomegalovirus status from the catalog of TCR beta chain sequences, a statistical classification framework was built. Sourced from immuneACCESS, this table was stored by TCRdb with only in-frame sequences that have V and J called. A share of the clones is absent; for the studies checked, an unresolved V gene accounts for under half, and the remainder has no known explanation. D and trimming come from the DNA, and the V and J calls and clone size come from that table. For this sample the table gives 110,000 to 150,000 clones, of which 91% were detected only once. The biggest ten clones account for around 0.7% of the sample.

The donors belonged to the validation cohort of approximately 130 subjects, which was separate from the approximately 700-subject first cohort. Its CDR3 holds 15 amino acids, cysteine through phenylalanine. Solely the CDR3 DNA is kept, with 45 bases framed from the first base. The germline V gene (reference sequence) gives CDR1 as MNHEY and CDR2 as SMNVEV. Ends trimmed: V by 7 bases, J by 9 bases; bases unmatched to a gene: 10. The data were obtained in a study of cytomegalovirus exposure and HLA in healthy donors listed by TCRdb under 2017. In the study overall: The 666 repertoires of the first cohort and the roughly 120 validation repertoires were produced on the same platform, according to a later analysis. The aim of the study was to test whether cataloging public T cell receptors could identify signatures of past pathogen exposure. Along with the roughly 700-subject first cohort, a separate validation cohort of over 90 different subjects was used. To predict cytomegalovirus infection status, the study brought together high-throughput TCR immunosequencing, statistical association of individual TCRs with disease status, and machine learning. Broader findings and caveats from the paper: The classifier was reported to diagnose cytomegalovirus status with high specificity and sensitivity in both the original and validation cohorts. The authors suggested that the approach could potentially be generalized to other disease states and immunological phenotypes. A few of the identified cytomegalovirus-associated TCR beta chains were confirmed in vitro to be specific for cytomegalovirus antigens. Most TCR sequences were seen in very few donors, while some public TCRs were found in many individuals. The validation cohort had no HLA typing available for a later analysis, so co-occurrence within that cohort was assessed over all 120 or so repertoires. The study gave a list of around 170 TCR beta chains associated with cytomegalovirus. A later analysis found that TCRs clustered in the first cohort also tended to co-occur in the 120 validation repertoires, with 94% of cluster scores above 0.

This sequence originates from a man younger than 30 in good health and CMV-seronegative. The chain couples TRBV27 to TRBJ1-6, with TRBD1 matching 9 junction bases. The sequenced sample was PBMCs. In nucleotides, the sequence is TGTGCCAGCAAGGGAGGGGGACAGGGAATTTCACCCCTCCACTTT. This sequence encodes CASKGGGQGISPLHF.